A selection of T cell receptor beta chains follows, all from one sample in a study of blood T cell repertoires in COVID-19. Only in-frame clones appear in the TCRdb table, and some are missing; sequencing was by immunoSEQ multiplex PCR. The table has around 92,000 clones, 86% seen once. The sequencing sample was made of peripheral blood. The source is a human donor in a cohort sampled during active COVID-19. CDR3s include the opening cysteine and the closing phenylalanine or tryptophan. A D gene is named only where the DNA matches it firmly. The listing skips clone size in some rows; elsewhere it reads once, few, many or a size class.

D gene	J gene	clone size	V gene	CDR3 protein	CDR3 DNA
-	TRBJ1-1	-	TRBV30	CAWSGRVSTEAFF	TGTGCCTGGAGCGGCCGGGTCAGCACTGAAGCTTTCTTT
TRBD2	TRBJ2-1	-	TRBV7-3	CASSLTDSGGFLQFF	TGTGCCAGCAGCTTAACGGATAGCGGGGGTTTTTTGCAGTTCTTC
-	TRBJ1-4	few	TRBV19	CASTRQRNEKLFF	TGTGCCAGTACCAGACAACGTAATGAAAAACTGTTTTTT
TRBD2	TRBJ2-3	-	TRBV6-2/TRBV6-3	CASSYSAGETDTQYF	TGTGCCAGCAGTTACTCAGCGGGAGAGACAGATACGCAGTATTTT
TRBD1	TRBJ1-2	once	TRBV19	CASSQQGPDYGYTF	TGTGCCAGTAGTCAACAGGGGCCCGACTATGGCTACACCTTC
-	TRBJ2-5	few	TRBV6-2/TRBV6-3	CASSYRGSGRKETQYF	TGTGCCAGCAGTTACCGGGGTAGCGGAAGAAAAGAGACCCAGTACTTC
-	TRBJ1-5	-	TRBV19	CASSPDTDQPQHF	TGTGCCAGTAGCCCAGACACAGATCAGCCCCAGCATTTT
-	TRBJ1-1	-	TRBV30	CAWTPTWTEAFF	TGTGCCTGGACGCCGACTTGGACTGAAGCTTTCTTT
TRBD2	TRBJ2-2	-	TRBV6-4	CASKRLAGNTGELFF	TGTGCCAGCAAGCGGCTAGCGGGAAACACCGGGGAGCTGTTTTTT
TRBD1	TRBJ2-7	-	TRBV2	CASSARAGQGNEQYF	TGTGCCAGCAGTGCACGGGCGGGACAGGGGAACGAGCAGTACTTC
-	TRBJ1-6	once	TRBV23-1	CASSQSIDSVSSYNSPLHF	TGCGCCAGCAGTCAATCGATCGACTCCGTAAGCTCCTATAATTCACCCCTCCACTTT
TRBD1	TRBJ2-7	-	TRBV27	CASSWQTGTSYEQYF	TGTGCCAGCAGTTGGCAGACAGGGACATCCTACGAGCAGTACTTC
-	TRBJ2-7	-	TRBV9	CASSPGSEQYF	TGTGCCAGCAGCCCCGGGAGCGAGCAGTACTTC
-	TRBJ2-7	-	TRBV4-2	CASSQEDSSGLYEQYF	TGTGCCAGCAGCCAAGAGGACAGTTCTGGGCTTTACGAGCAGTACTTC
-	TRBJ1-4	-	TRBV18	CASSPSSDEKLFF	TGTGCCAGCTCACCATCGTCGGATGAAAAACTGTTTTTT